These T cell receptor beta chains were read from a single sample in a study of cytomegalovirus exposure and HLA in healthy donors. Produced via immunoSEQ multiplex PCR; TCRdb's table is partial and in-frame only. The sample includes fewer than 150,000 clones, 65% to 85% seen only once; the top ten take around 15%. What was sequenced was PBMCs. These receptors came from a man in his fifties or sixties in good health and CMV-seropositive. The CDR3 runs from the conserved cysteine through the conserved F or W. Fields, in order: V gene, J gene, clone size, D gene, CDR3 protein, CDR3 DNA. The D gene is left open where the match is weak. Clone size, where shown, is once, few, many, or a class for clones that have expanded.

V: TRBV6-5; J: TRBJ2-3; size: NA; D: NA; CDR3: CASIPPGGHADTQYF; DNA: TGTGCCAGCATTCCCCCGGGGGGCCATGCAGATACGCAGTATTTT
V: TRBV19; J: TRBJ2-1; size: NA; D: NA; CDR3: CASSILGVAYNEQFF; DNA: TGTGCCAGTAGTATATTAGGGGTGGCTTACAATGAGCAGTTCTTC
V: TRBV5-6; J: TRBJ2-7; size: NA; D: NA; CDR3: CASSYAGQFSYEQYF; DNA: TGTGCCAGCAGCTACGCGGGACAGTTCTCCTACGAGCAGTACTTC
V: TRBV15; J: TRBJ2-1; size: NA; D: NA; CDR3: CATSRGPSREQFF; DNA: TGTGCCACCAGCAGAGGCCCCTCGAGGGAGCAGTTCTTC
V: TRBV19; J: TRBJ2-2; size: NA; D: NA; CDR3: CASSEVLAGELFF; DNA: TGTGCCAGTAGTGAGGTACTAGCTGGGGAGCTGTTTTTT
V: TRBV6-1; J: TRBJ2-7; size: NA; D: NA; CDR3: CASRRVGYEQYF; DNA: TGTGCCAGCAGGAGGGTAGGCTACGAGCAGTACTTC
V: TRBV4-1; J: TRBJ2-4; size: NA; D: NA; CDR3: CASSQEDLFGVGAKNIQYF; DNA: TGCGCCAGCAGCCAAGAAGATCTTTTCGGGGTTGGGGCCAAAAACATTCAGTACTTC
V: TRBV5-4; J: TRBJ2-5; size: NA; D: TRBD1; CDR3: CASSMGQVNGETQYF; DNA: TGTGCCAGCAGCATGGGACAGGTGAATGGAGAGACCCAGTACTTC
V: TRBV7-9; J: TRBJ2-5; size: few; D: TRBD2; CDR3: CASSRTSGETQYF; DNA: TGTGCCAGCAGCCGGACTAGCGGCGAGACCCAGTACTTC
V: TRBV7-2; J: TRBJ1-6; size: NA; D: NA; CDR3: CASSLVALGASYNSPLHF; DNA: TGTGCCAGCAGCTTAGTCGCCTTAGGGGCCTCGTATAATTCACCCCTCCACTTT
V: TRBV9; J: TRBJ2-5; size: once; D: NA; CDR3: CASSVGGGLAQETQYF; DNA: TGTGCCAGCAGCGTAGGGGGGGGGCTAGCCCAAGAGACCCAGTACTTC
V: TRBV13; J: TRBJ2-7; size: NA; D: TRBD2; CDR3: CASSPSPGGKEQYF; DNA: TGTGCCAGCAGCCCCAGTCCCGGGGGGAAGGAGCAGTACTTC
V: TRBV6-5; J: TRBJ2-1; size: NA; D: TRBD2; CDR3: CASRPGTRVRDEQFF; DNA: TGTGCCAGCAGGCCCGGGACTAGGGTCCGAGATGAGCAGTTCTTC
V: TRBV5-1; J: TRBJ2-1; size: NA; D: NA; CDR3: CASSLKLSGRPAAEQFF; DNA: TGCGCCAGCAGCTTGAAGTTATCCGGCCGCCCAGCGGCTGAGCAGTTCTTC
V: TRBV7-2; J: TRBJ2-3; size: NA; D: TRBD2; CDR3: CASSLVAGAPDTQYF; DNA: TGTGCCAGCAGCTTAGTTGCGGGAGCCCCAGATACGCAGTATTTT